The clone carrying this T cell receptor (beta chain) appeared a few times. Its cognate antigen is unknown. The record originates from a study of T cells after yellow fever vaccination. Turning to the study itself: Fractions low in cell number were prepared with SMART-Seq v4 Ultra Low Input.

Trimming cost V 3 bases and J 1 base, with 10 bases left between them. This CDR3 region has 14 residues. From germline, CDR1 is SGHNT and CDR2 YYREEE (reference sequence). Findings of the study overall: A limited proportion of clonotypes was detected within both the CD4 and CD8 compartments. Clones from primary vaccination mostly reappeared after the booster (approximately 95% CD4, over 85% CD8).

Via MiXCR, TCRdb re-called the 5' RACE reads, giving one row per CDR3 protein. In the table there are around 360,000 distinct CDR3 sequences, under 14% of which are singletons. The sequences come from PBMCs, collected on the day of the first yellow fever vaccination. The chain joins TRBV5-4 to TRBJ1-1; D is uncertain. The sequence was collected from a man aged 18 to 29 who received the YFV17D yellow fever vaccine. In DNA form, the CDR3 reads TGTGCCAGCAGCTCGACGAACAGGAACACTGAAGCTTTCTTT. This codes for CASSSTNRNTEAFF.